The source of this TCR beta chain is a study of lymphopenia after photon versus proton radiotherapy. Method: immunoSEQ multiplex PCR; TCRdb's copy keeps in-frame clones and lacks some. The top ten clones hold under 1.5% of a sample with tens of thousands of clones, more than 70% of them seen once. The receptor was isolated from a man in his fifties or sixties with pancreatic cancer. Sample: peripheral blood, taken from a patient treated with proton-based radiotherapy.

The CDR3 is CASSEAGAKSEQYF. CDR3 coding DNA: TGTGCCAGCAGTGAAGCGGGGGCCAAGTCCGAGCAGTACTTC. The chain couples TRBV6-1 to TRBJ2-7; a weak D match, TRBD1 (6 bases). Deletions cut 0 bases from V and 6 bases from J, with 12 bases between. In germline, CDR1 is MNHNS, CDR2 SASEGT. This CDR3 region has 14 residues.